Detailed here is one T cell receptor (beta chain). The record originates from a study of cytomegalovirus exposure and HLA in healthy donors. The assay was immunoSEQ multiplex PCR, and TCRdb's table has in-frame clones only and misses some. The top ten hold 2% to 2.5% of the sample, which has 57,000 or so clones, roughly nine tenths seen once. The TCR originated in a woman in her 30s in good health and CMV-seronegative. Material: PBMCs.

CDR3 loop: CASSYSPGGGSEAFF. The CDR3 bases are TGTGCCAGCAGTTACTCTCCAGGGGGAGGTTCTGAAGCTTTCTTT. The chain has TRBV6-5 and TRBJ1-1; 7 bases are shared with TRBD1. V lost 0 bases, J lost 6 bases, and 7 bases stayed unmatched. Germline V gene data show CDR1 as MNHEY and CDR2 as SVGAGI. The CDR3 spans 15 residues.